A single sample is the source of the 13 T cell receptor beta chains below, sequenced in a study of blood T cell repertoires in COVID-19. Sequencing was performed with immunoSEQ multiplex PCR; in TCRdb, only in-frame clones are kept and a portion is missing. The sample gives 150,000 to 200,000 clones, roughly 80% of which show up once; less than 15% is in the top ten. The sample comprised peripheral blood. Receptors originate from a woman of 80 years or more with COVID-19, enrolled during active disease.

The CDR3 coding sequence is TGTGCCAGCAGCTTCGCTGGAAACACCATATATTTT. The encoded protein is CASSFAGNTIYF. The V and J genes are TRBV11-2 and TRBJ1-3, with D uncertain. The CDR3 spans 12 residues. Trimming left V 3 bases short and J 2 bases short, with 2 bases between. CDR1 is SGHAT, CDR2 FQNNGV, per germline.

This clone was recorded only once. The chain uses TRBV7-2 and TRBJ1-5; D uncertain. This CDR3 is built from 15 residues. V dropped 0 bases and J dropped 0 bases, with 6 bases sitting between them. CDR1 and CDR2 from the germline V gene are SGHTA and FQGNSA. CDR3 nucleotide sequence: TGTGCCAGCAGCTTAGCCCGGGTTAGCAATCAGCCCCAGCATTTT. Translation gives CASSLARVSNQPQHF. The complete variable domain, with remaining parts taken from reference TRBV7-2 and TRBJ1-5, reads GAGVSQSPSNKVTEKGKDVELRCDPISGHTALYWYRQSLGQGLEFLIYFQGNSAPDKSGLPSDRFSAERTGGSVSTLTIQRTQQEDSAVYLCASSLARVSNQPQHFGDGTRLSIL.

The chain links TRBV19 to TRBJ2-2, with D possibly TRBD1 on 5 matching bases. CDR3 size: 13 residues. Trimming removed 8 bases from V and 5 bases from J, with 12 bases in between. Germline V lookup: CDR1 LNHDA, CDR2 SQIVND (reference sequence). CDR3 sequence (DNA): TGTGCCAGTCCTATTAAGGGGACCGGGGAGCTGTTTTTT. Its translation is CASPIKGTGELFF.

The chain carries TRBV6-5 and TRBJ2-7; 9 nucleotides align to TRBD2. CDR1 and CDR2 from the germline V gene are MNHEY and SVGAGI. This CDR3 has 13 amino acids. Germline trimming cut 4 bases from V and 3 bases from J; bases unmatched to any gene: 1. This CDR3 reads CASSSSGVYEQYF. The CDR3 nucleotides are TGTGCCAGCAGTTCTAGCGGGGTCTACGAGCAGTACTTC.

This clone has only one observation. The chain employs TRBV14 and TRBJ1-2; the D is unclear. This CDR3 comprises 15 residues. V lost 1 base to trimming and J lost 3 bases, with 12 bases between them. The V gene's germline CDR1 is SGHDN and CDR2 FVKESK. For the CDR3, the DNA is TGTGCCAGCAGCCAAGGCGGAGGCGGCCACTATGGCTACACCTTC. This gives the protein CASSQGGGGHYGYTF.

The V gene is TRBV4-2, the J gene TRBJ1-2; TRBD1 matches at 8 bases. Germline CDR1 and CDR2: LGHNA and YNFKEQ. This CDR3 is 14 amino acids long. V was clipped by 2 bases and J by 4 bases; unmatched bases: 3. The CDR3: CASSQQTGAYGYTF. DNA of the CDR3: TGTGCCAGCAGCCAACAGACAGGGGCCTATGGCTACACCTTC.

The rearrangement uses TRBV9 and TRBJ2-5; no clear D. This CDR3 comprises 15 residues. In germline, CDR1 is SGDLS, CDR2 YYNGEE. The ends were cut back, 1 base at V and 1 base at J, with 11 bases in the middle. The CDR3 here is CASSVSTGLQETQYF. The CDR3 region has the DNA TGTGCCAGCAGCGTATCCACCGGTCTCCAAGAGACCCAGTACTTC.

V is TRBV6-2 or TRBV6-3 and J is TRBJ2-1, with 10 bases lining up with TRBD2. Germline V gene sequence: CDR1 MNHEY, CDR2 SVGEGT. The length of the CDR3 is 21 residues. The J segment lost 4 bases and the V segment lost 2 bases, leaving 20 bases of the junction unmatched. The DNA of the CDR3 is TGTGCCAGCAGTTACACATCTAGCGGGAGCTCCCCAAAATCCGCTTACAATGAGCAGTTCTTC. Its protein product is CASSYTSSGSSPKSAYNEQFF.

The chain links TRBV11-2 to TRBJ1-1, with 10 nucleotides matching TRBD1. Looked up from germline, CDR1 is SGHAT and CDR2 is FQNNGV. The ends lost 4 bases at V and 7 bases at J; junction bases unmatched: 9. The CDR3 covers 15 residues. CDR3 residues: CASSSRTGGVGEAFF. The CDR3 DNA reads as TGTGCCAGCAGCTCTCGGACAGGGGGGGTAGGTGAAGCTTTCTTT.

The gene calls are TRBV7-2 and TRBJ2-1; 8 positions match TRBD1. This CDR3 contains 16 residues. In germline, CDR1 is SGHTA, CDR2 FQGNSA. Trimming removed 1 base from V and 4 bases from J; junction bases left unmatched: 6. CDR3 DNA: TGTGCCAGCAGCTTAGGGGGGACAGGAGGTTACAATGAGCAGTTCTTC. Translation gives CASSLGGTGGYNEQFF.

In this sample, this clone turned up once. The chain combines TRBV6-5 with TRBJ2-2, with D perhaps matching TRBD2 (5 bases). The germline gives CDR1 MNHEY, CDR2 SVGAGI. The CDR3 runs to 14 residues. V was pared by 0 bases and J by 7 bases, with 9 bases between. Here the CDR3 reads CASSYSLVGGELFF. CDR3 sequence (DNA): TGTGCCAGCAGTTACTCACTAGTGGGCGGGGAGCTGTTTTTT.

V is TRBV18 and J is TRBJ1-1, with no clear D. This CDR3 spans 14 amino acids. The germline CDR1 and CDR2 sequences are KGHSH and LQKENI. V was shortened by 2 bases and J by 1 base, with 8 bases between the two germline ends. The CDR3 reads CASSPATGNTEAFF. The DNA for the CDR3 is TGTGCCAGCTCACCAGCGACGGGGAACACTGAAGCTTTCTTT. Filled out from reference TRBV18 and TRBJ1-1, the complete variable domain reads NAGVMQNPRHLVRRRGQEARLRCSPMKGHSHVYWYRQLPEEGLKFMVYLQKENIIDESGMPKERFSAEFPKEGPSILRIQQVVRGDSAAYFCASSPATGNTEAFFGQGTRLTVV.

The rearrangement links TRBV27 to TRBJ2-7; 7 positions match TRBD1. The CDR3 contains 11 residues. J lost 2 bases, V lost 11 bases, and 3 bases had no gene match. The germline CDR1 and CDR2 sequences are MNHEY and SMNVEV (reference sequence). As DNA, the CDR3 is TGTGCCGTTGGACAGGCCTACGAGCAGTACTTC. This encodes CAVGQAYEQYF.